This T cell receptor (beta chain) was captured by sequencing in a study of cytomegalovirus exposure and HLA in healthy donors. Looked up from germline, CDR1 is SGHAT and CDR2 is FQNNGV. V lost 6 bases and J 5 bases, leaving 19 bases between the germline ends. The CDR3 has 15 amino acids. With 60 Vbeta and 13 Jbeta primers, the PCR was carried out. Here immunoSEQ multiplex PCR was the method, and the copy in TCRdb shows in-frame clones only, minus some. The sample shows 100,000 or so clones, 65% to 85% of them seen only once. V is TRBV11-2 and J is TRBJ2-5; possibly TRBD2 for D (6 bases). This sequence originates from a man between 18 and 35 years old in good health and CMV-seronegative. Sequenced: PBMCs. The CDR3 nucleotides are TGTGCCAGCAGTCTGGACATGGGAGGAGTGGAGACCCAGTACTTC. Protein product: CASSLDMGGVETQYF.